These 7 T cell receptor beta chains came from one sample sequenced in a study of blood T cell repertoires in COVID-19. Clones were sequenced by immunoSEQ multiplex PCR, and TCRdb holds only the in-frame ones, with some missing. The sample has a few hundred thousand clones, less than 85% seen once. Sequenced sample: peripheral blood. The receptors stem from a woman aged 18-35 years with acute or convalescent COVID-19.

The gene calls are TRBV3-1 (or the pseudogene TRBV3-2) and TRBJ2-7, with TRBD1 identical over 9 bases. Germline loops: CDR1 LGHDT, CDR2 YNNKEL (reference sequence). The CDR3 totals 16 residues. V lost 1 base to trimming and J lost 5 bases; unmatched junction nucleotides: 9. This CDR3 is CASSQGRGQGRDEQYF. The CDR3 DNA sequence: TGTGCCAGCAGCCAAGGAAGGGGACAGGGTCGCGACGAGCAGTACTTC.

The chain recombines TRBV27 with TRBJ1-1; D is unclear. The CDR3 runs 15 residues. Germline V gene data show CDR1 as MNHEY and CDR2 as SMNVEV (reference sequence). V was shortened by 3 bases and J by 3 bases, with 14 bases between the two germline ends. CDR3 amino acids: CASSFFPGWDTEAFF. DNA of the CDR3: TGTGCCAGCAGTTTTTTTCCGGGGTGGGACACTGAAGCTTTCTTT.

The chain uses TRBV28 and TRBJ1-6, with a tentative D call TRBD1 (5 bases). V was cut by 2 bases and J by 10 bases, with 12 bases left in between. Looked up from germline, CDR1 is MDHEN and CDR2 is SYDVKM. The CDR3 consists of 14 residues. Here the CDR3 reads CASSLGTLRSPLHF. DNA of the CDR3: TGTGCCAGCAGTTTAGGGACTCTGAGGTCACCCCTCCACTTT. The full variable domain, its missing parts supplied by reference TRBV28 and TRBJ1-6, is DVKVTQSSRYLVKRTGEKVFLECVQDMDHENMFWYRQDPGLGLRLIYFSYDVKMKEKGDIPEGYSVSREKKERFSLILESASTNQTSMYLCASSLGTLRSPLHFGNGTRLTVT.

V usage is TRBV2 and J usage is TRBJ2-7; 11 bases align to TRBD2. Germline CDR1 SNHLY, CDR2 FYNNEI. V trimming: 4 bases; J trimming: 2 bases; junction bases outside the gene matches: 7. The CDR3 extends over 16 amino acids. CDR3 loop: CASSAQGLAGPYEQYF. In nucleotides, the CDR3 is TGTGCCAGCAGTGCCCAAGGACTAGCGGGTCCCTACGAGCAGTACTTC.

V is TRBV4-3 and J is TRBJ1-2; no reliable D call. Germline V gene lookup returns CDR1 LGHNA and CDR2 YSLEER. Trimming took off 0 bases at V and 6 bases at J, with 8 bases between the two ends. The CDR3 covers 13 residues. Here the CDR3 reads CASSQELTHGYTF. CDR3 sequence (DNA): TGCGCCAGCAGCCAAGAGTTAACACATGGCTACACCTTC.

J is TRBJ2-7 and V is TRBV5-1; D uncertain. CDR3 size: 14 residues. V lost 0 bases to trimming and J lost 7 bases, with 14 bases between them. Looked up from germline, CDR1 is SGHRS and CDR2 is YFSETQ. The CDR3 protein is CASSLGVTHGEQYF. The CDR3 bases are TGCGCCAGCAGCTTGGGAGTGACCCACGGGGAGCAGTACTTC.

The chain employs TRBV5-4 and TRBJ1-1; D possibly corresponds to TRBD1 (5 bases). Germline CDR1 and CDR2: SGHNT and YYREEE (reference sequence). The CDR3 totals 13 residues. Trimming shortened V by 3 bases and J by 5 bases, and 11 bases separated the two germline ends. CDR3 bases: TGTGCCAGCAGCTCCGGCCAGGGTACTGAAGCTTTCTTT. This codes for CASSSGQGTEAFF.